The T cell receptor (beta chain) described here comes from a study of HIV-infected patients and healthy controls. V lost 7 bases, J lost 11 bases, and 15 bases lay in between. The CDR3 is 12 amino acids. Reverse transcription used around 500 ng RNA and constant-region primers for alpha and beta. Each of the alpha and beta chains got its own library through chain-specific third strand synthesis with indices. One primer pair amplified all rearrangements per chain; each cDNA got molecular barcodes. Ligation attached cDNA to a 5' RACE adapter that carried a random hexamer and SP2 site. TCRdb processed the 5' RACE reads anew with MiXCR; each CDR3 protein has one entry. This table has 18,000 or so distinct CDR3 sequences, more than 7.5% appearing once. Roughly three months, about 14 weeks, into antiretroviral therapy, follow-up blood was collected. Whole blood was used without fractionation, so all unsorted peripheral T cells were included.

Study results and limitations: Healthy controls shared more CDR3 sequences between individuals than HIV-infected patients did.

This clonotype was found a few times. Its antigen is undetermined. The chain carries TRBV12-3 or TRBV12-4 and TRBJ1-5; possible D gene TRBD1, 6 bases. This material consisted of blood, taken during antiretroviral therapy. The sequence was obtained from an adult with HIV infection. Here the CDR3 DNA reads TGTGCCAGCAACCCCAGGGGACCCGCCCAGCATTTT. Protein product: CASNPRGPAQHF.